These T cell receptor beta chains were read from a single sample in a study of blood T cells in healthy people across ages. Using its own MiXCR run on the 5' RACE reads, TCRdb lists one record per CDR3 protein. The sample has 450,000 to 700,000 distinct CDR3 sequences; 25% to 30% are singletons. Sequenced material: blood. The receptors here all came from a woman aged 70 to 79 in good health. The CDR3 runs from the conserved cysteine through the conserved F or W. The D gene is left open where the match is weak. The size field is filled for only some rows; it gives once, few, many or a size class.

TRBV7-2	once	.	TRBJ1-1	TGTGCCAGCAGCTTATACGGGGCGGGTGAAGCTTTCTTT	CASSLYGAGEAFF
TRBV7-2	.	TRBD1	TRBJ2-7	TGTGCCAGCAGCTTAGTCGTTGGACAGGGTTACGAGCAGTACTTC	CASSLVVGQGYEQYF
TRBV6-2/TRBV6-3	few	TRBD1	TRBJ1-4	TGTGCCAGCAGAAGGGGACAGCGGAATGAAAAACTGTTTTTT	CASRRGQRNEKLFF
TRBV28	.	TRBD1	TRBJ2-7	TGTGCCAGCAGTCCCCCGGGACAGGGAGTCTACGAGCAGTACTTC	CASSPPGQGVYEQYF
TRBV7-3	.	.	TRBJ2-2	TGTGCCAGCAGCTTAGGCAGGGGATTATCCGGGGAGCTGTTTTTT	CASSLGRGLSGELFF
TRBV9	.	.	TRBJ1-5	TGTGCCAGCAGCGTAGACCCCCCAGGGCCCCAGCATTTT	CASSVDPPGPQHF
TRBV7-2	few	.	TRBJ2-3	TGTGCCAGCGGCGGGGCCATCACAGATACGCAGTATTTT	CASGGAITDTQYF
TRBV7-3	few	.	TRBJ2-2	TGTGCCAGCAGCCTAACTACTGTTATATCCGGGGAGCTGTTTTTT	CASSLTTVISGELFF
TRBV28	few	TRBD2	TRBJ2-3	TGTGCCTCCTCGGCGCGGGGGGGGTTTACAGATACGCAGTATTTT	CASSARGGFTDTQYF
TRBV12-3/TRBV12-4	.	.	TRBJ1-2	TGTGCCAGCAGTCCCGGACATTACTATGGCTACACCTTC	CASSPGHYYGYTF
TRBV28	many	.	TRBJ1-2	TGTGCCAGCAGCTTCGGGGTGGATGGCTACACCTTC	CASSFGVDGYTF
TRBV6-2/TRBV6-3	few	TRBD2	TRBJ2-7	TGTGCCAGCACTAGACCCGGGACTAGCGGCTACGAGCAGTACTTC	CASTRPGTSGYEQYF
TRBV11-2	few	TRBD1	TRBJ1-4	TGTGCCAGCAGCTTAGCGGGACAGGGGTTTGAAAAACTGTTTTTT	CASSLAGQGFEKLFF
TRBV29-1	.	.	TRBJ1-4	TGCAGCGTTGAATCCAGACTGAGTGAAAAACTGTTTTTT	CSVESRLSEKLFF
TRBV3-1	few	TRBD2	TRBJ2-5	TGTGCCAGCAGCCACCGACTAGCGGGGGGGATACAAGAGACCCAGTACTTC	CASSHRLAGGIQETQYF
TRBV29-1	few	.	TRBJ2-5	TGCAGCGTTGAAGTCCTCGGGACTGTTCTGGGGACCCAGTACTTC	CSVEVLGTVLGTQYF
TRBV20-1	.	.	TRBJ2-3	TGCAGTGCTAGCCTTTCTAGCACAGATACGCCGTATTTT	CSASLSSTDTPYF
TRBV7-2	.	TRBD1	TRBJ2-7	TGTGCCAGCAGCTTATACGGGACAGCGTACGAGCAGTACTTC	CASSLYGTAYEQYF
TRBV5-6	.	TRBD1	TRBJ1-1	TGTGCCAGCAGCTTGGAAGGGACAGGGTGGGTCCTGAACACTGAAGCTTTCTTT	CASSLEGTGWVLNTEAFF
TRBV20-1	few	TRBD2	TRBJ2-5	TGCAGTGCTAGAGTAAACGCGGGGGTCCAAGAGACCCAGTACTTC	CSARVNAGVQETQYF
TRBV7-9	few	.	TRBJ1-2	TGTGCCAGCAGTCAAACAGGGCCCTATGGCTACACCTTC	CASSQTGPYGYTF
TRBV5-1	.	.	TRBJ1-1	TGCGCCAGCACCCTCGATGGGAACACTGAAGCTTTCTTT	CASTLDGNTEAFF
TRBV7-9	few	TRBD1	TRBJ1-1	TGTGCCAGCAGCTCTACGGACAGGGGGATGAACACTGAAGCTTTCTTT	CASSSTDRGMNTEAFF
TRBV6-2/TRBV6-3	.	.	TRBJ2-2	TGTGCCAGCAGCCTCGGACTCAGCGCGAACACCGGGGAGCTGTTTTTT	CASSLGLSANTGELFF
TRBV18	few	.	TRBJ1-1	TGTGCCAGCTCACCCCCGAAGGGGACACAGAACACTGAAGCTTTCTTT	CASSPPKGTQNTEAFF
TRBV5-4	few	.	TRBJ1-6	TGTGCCAGCAGCTTGGCCGGCGCCGTCTCACCCCTCCACTTT	CASSLAGAVSPLHF
TRBV29-1	few	.	TRBJ1-2	TGCAGCGTTTCCACAGGGAGAATTGGCTACACCTTC	CSVSTGRIGYTF
TRBV20-1	.	TRBD2	TRBJ2-1	TGCAGTGCTAGAATTGGCGGGGGGGCCTCTGAGCAGTTCTTC	CSARIGGGASEQFF
TRBV5-6	.	TRBD1	TRBJ1-5	TGTGCCAGCAGCTTGCACAGGGGATATAGCAATCAGCCCCAGCATTTT	CASSLHRGYSNQPQHF
TRBV5-1	.	.	TRBJ1-1	TGCGCCAGCAGCTTGGCGACAGCCGGTGGCACTGAAGCTTTCTTT	CASSLATAGGTEAFF
TRBV5-1	few	TRBD2	TRBJ2-1	TGCGCCAGCAATCAAGCGGGGGCGAGCTCCTACAATGAGCAGTTCTTC	CASNQAGASSYNEQFF
TRBV20-1	.	.	TRBJ1-2	TGCAGTGCTAGAGCACAGGAGATTGGCTACACCTTC	CSARAQEIGYTF
TRBV7-3	few	.	TRBJ2-1	TGTGCCAGCAGCCCCCGGGACGACCCCTCCTACAATGAGCAGTTCTTC	CASSPRDDPSYNEQFF
TRBV29-1	few	.	TRBJ1-5	TGCAGCGTAGAGGACTCGGTTACTCAGCATTTT	CSVEDSVTQHF
TRBV7-9	.	TRBD1	TRBJ1-2	TGTGCCAGCAGCTTAGATGGACAGGGTTACTATGGCTACACCTTC	CASSLDGQGYYGYTF
TRBV12-3/TRBV12-4	.	.	TRBJ1-6	TGTGCCAGCAGATTGGCGGGTTCACCCCTCCACTTT	CASRLAGSPLHF
TRBV4-3	few	TRBD2	TRBJ2-1	TGCGCCAGCAGCCAAGAGCGGACTAGCGGATTTCACTACAATGAGCAGTTCTTC	CASSQERTSGFHYNEQFF
TRBV9	.	.	TRBJ2-2	TGTGCCAGCAGCGCCCAGGGGCGGGACGGGGAGCTGTTTTTT	CASSAQGRDGELFF
TRBV15	.	.	TRBJ2-7	TGTGCCACCAGCAGAGATTCCCAGGTAGCCTACGAGCAGTACTTC	CATSRDSQVAYEQYF
TRBV7-2	.	.	TRBJ2-7	TGTGCCAGCAGCTTAGTAGCAGCATGGGAGCAGTACTTC	CASSLVAAWEQYF
TRBV7-9	.	.	TRBJ1-1	TGTGCCAGCAGCTTGGGGGGACGGCAAGCTTTCTTT	CASSLGGRQAFF
TRBV10-3	.	TRBD1	TRBJ2-7	TGTGCCATCAGTGAGAGGGACAGTGCCTACGAGCAGTACTTC	CAISERDSAYEQYF
TRBV20-1	.	TRBD1	TRBJ1-5	TGCAGTGCCCTACAGGGGGCCTACAGGCCCAATCAGCCCCAGCATTTT	CSALQGAYRPNQPQHF
TRBV9	many	.	TRBJ1-4	TGTGCCAGCAGCGTATCAGTCAATGAAAAACTGTTTTTT	CASSVSVNEKLFF
TRBV18	few	.	TRBJ2-5	TGTGCCAGCTCACCTATTGCTCAAGAGACCCAGTACTTC	CASSPIAQETQYF
TRBV29-1	.	.	TRBJ1-2	TGCAGCGTTGAATCAACAGGCGTCTATGGCTACACCTTC	CSVESTGVYGYTF
TRBV5-1	.	TRBD1	TRBJ1-1	TGCGCCAGCAGCTTAGAAGGGGGCGCGTATGTTTTCTTT	CASSLEGGAYVFF
TRBV5-5	.	TRBD1	TRBJ2-7	TGTGCCAGCAGCAGAACAGGGGGCAAGTACGAGCAGTACTTC	CASSRTGGKYEQYF
TRBV6-2/TRBV6-3	few	.	TRBJ2-5	TGTGCCAGCTTGGAGAGAAGGGGTCCCCAAGAGGCCCAGTACTTC	CASLERRGPQEAQYF
TRBV25-1	many	.	TRBJ2-5	TGTGCCAGCAGTGACCTACGGGGGGCGAAGACCCAGTACTTC	CASSDLRGAKTQYF
TRBV9	once	.	TRBJ1-1	TGTGCCAGCAGCGCCCGAGTGGGGGACACTGAAGCTTTCTTT	CASSARVGDTEAFF
TRBV7-3	.	.	TRBJ2-5	TGTGCCAGCAGCTCTCGTCGGGGCGGGGACAAAGAGACCCAGTACTTC	CASSSRRGGDKETQYF
TRBV7-3	few	.	TRBJ2-5	TGTGCCAGCAGCTCTACTTACGGAAAAGATCAAGAGACCCAGTACTTC	CASSSTYGKDQETQYF
TRBV6-5	.	TRBD2	TRBJ2-5	TGTGCCAGCAGTTACAGAGCTAGCGGGGGTAATTGGGAGACCCAGTACTTC	CASSYRASGGNWETQYF
TRBV29-1	.	.	TRBJ2-5	TGCAGCGCCGGGAAGTACCAAGAGACCCAGTACTTC	CSAGKYQETQYF
TRBV11-3	.	TRBD2	TRBJ2-3	TGTGCCAGCAGCTCCCTAGCGGGTTCTCGCACAGATACGCAGTATTTT	CASSSLAGSRTDTQYF
TRBV24-1	.	TRBD1	TRBJ2-2	TGTGCCACCAGTGATCCGCGAAAGGGGGCAAACGGGGAGCTGTTTTTT	CATSDPRKGANGELFF
TRBV15	few	.	TRBJ2-7	TGTGCCACCAGCATAAATCCGGGAAGATACGAGCAGTACTTC	CATSINPGRYEQYF
TRBV7-3	.	.	TRBJ1-5	TGTGCCAGCAGCTTTGACAGGAATAGCAATCAGCCCCAGCATTTT	CASSFDRNSNQPQHF